Given below is one T cell receptor (beta chain) in context. The antigen is unknown. The CDR3 contains 13 residues. In germline, CDR1 is LNHDA, CDR2 SQIVND (reference sequence). V was pared by 4 bases and J by 5 bases, with 12 bases between. This sample was taken from a study of shared clonotypes between healthy human individuals. Study outcomes and limitations: The authors expected sequencing depth to affect clonotype sharing among donors. Only blood was sampled, and tissue TCR repertoires likely differ from blood ones.

The study ran the assay at deep level. Replicate PCRs run on unsorted PBMC used approximately 0.3 ug DNA, which was 30,000 to 35,000 T cell genomes. TCRdb's copy holds only in-frame clones and misses some; the assay was immunoSEQ multiplex PCR. The table records more than 400,000 clones, about 84% of them present only once. This TCR was recovered from a middle-aged woman in good health. Some clones in this sample may be carry-over from other donors' samples. Input material: PBMCs. This rearrangement joins TRBV19 to TRBJ2-7, with D possibly TRBD2 on 5 matching bases. Here the CDR3 DNA reads TGTGCCAGTAGTAGGCTCGGGGTTGACGAGCAGTACTTC. This codes for CASSRLGVDEQYF.